One sample yielded the 12 T cell receptor beta chains listed below, sequenced in a study of T cells in Graves' hyperthyroidism and ophthalmopathy. It was RNA transcripts that yielded the amplified TCR beta CDR3 regions. TCR CDR3 regions were first amplified by RT-PCR with HTBI primers. Each CDR3 protein is one row after TCRdb ran MiXCR on the multiplex PCR reads. The repertoire consists of hundreds of thousands of distinct CDR3 sequences, with around 15% occurring once and the leading ten covering under 20%. Material: blood. The receptor set was obtained from a woman aged 18-35 years with Graves' hyperthyroidism.

At least ten counts were recorded for this clonotype. The chain couples TRBV3-1 to TRBJ2-2, with D tentatively TRBD1 (5 bases). Germline assignment: CDR1 LGHDT and CDR2 YNNKEL (reference sequence). V lost 4 bases to trimming and J lost 8 bases, with 11 bases between them. The CDR3 covers 13 residues. CDR3 residues: CASSLQGSGELFF. CDR3 DNA sequence: TGTGCCAGCAGCCTCCAGGGATCAGGGGAGCTGTTTTTT.

At least ten counts were recorded for this clonotype. The chain carries TRBV20-1 and TRBJ1-5; D is perhaps TRBD1 (5 bases). Germline V lookup: CDR1 DFQATT, CDR2 SNEGSKA (reference sequence). The CDR3 extends over 12 amino acids. Between the trimmed V and J ends, which lost 4 bases and 5 bases, there was a span of 9 bases. For the CDR3, the DNA is TGCAGTGCTACCAGGGCCCATCAGCCCCAGCATTTT. Its protein product is CSATRAHQPQHF.

In this sample, this clonotype turned up a few times. The chain links TRBV19 to TRBJ1-5; D is unresolved. The germline V gene has CDR1 LNHDA and CDR2 SQIVND (reference sequence). There are 15 residues in the CDR3. V lost 3 bases to trimming and J lost 4 bases, with 13 bases between them. CDR3 sequence reads: CASSIGRTWNQPQHF. In DNA, the CDR3 is TGTGCCAGTAGTATTGGTCGGACCTGGAATCAGCCCCAGCATTTT.

This chain joins TRBV6-1 and TRBJ2-3, with TRBD2 identical over 10 bases. V lost 6 bases and J lost 4; bases outside the gene matches: 7. CDR3 length equals 15 residues. CDR1 and CDR2 (germline): MNHNS, SASEGT. This CDR3 reads CASSVSGRASDTQYF. The CDR3 coding sequence is TGTGCCAGCAGCGTAAGCGGGAGGGCCTCAGATACGCAGTATTTT.

This clonotype was seen ten or more times. The J gene is TRBJ1-1, the V gene TRBV11-3, with 8 bases matching TRBD1. The V gene's germline CDR1 is SGHNT and CDR2 YENEEA. Trimming cost V 6 bases and J 5 bases; bases outside gene matches: 8. The CDR3 has 14 residues. As DNA, the CDR3 is TGTGCCAGCAGTCCAGGACAGGGAAGAACTGAAGCTTTCTTT. Amino acids: CASSPGQGRTEAFF.

This clonotype was picked up many times. The rearrangement joins TRBV7-2 to TRBJ2-5; 11 bases line up with TRBD2. CDR1 is SGHTA, CDR2 FQGNSA, per germline. Unmatched junction bases numbered 12, after V lost 4 bases and J lost 5 bases. This CDR3 is built from 17 residues. The CDR3 DNA follows: TGTGCCAGCAGCTGGGCGGGACTAGCGGCCCGGGGGGAGACCCAGTACTTC. This translates into CASSWAGLAARGETQYF. The whole variable domain, filled in from reference TRBV7-2 and TRBJ2-5, reads GAGVSQSPSNKVTEKGKDVELRCDPISGHTALYWYRQSLGQGLEFLIYFQGNSAPDKSGLPSDRFSAERTGGSVSTLTIQRTQQEDSAVYLCASSWAGLAARGETQYFGPGTRLLVL.

This clonotype has more than one count but fewer than ten. V usage is TRBV20-1 and J usage is TRBJ2-7; tentative D call: TRBD2 (6 bases). Between the trimmed V and J ends, which lost 3 bases and 0 bases, there was a span of 15 bases. CDR1 and CDR2 (germline): DFQATT, SNEGSKA (reference sequence). This CDR3 is 15 amino acids long. CDR3 DNA sequence: TGCAGTGCTAGTATAGCGGAGTCCAGCTCCTACGAGCAGTACTTC. It is translated as CSASIAESSSYEQYF.

The chain carries TRBV7-9 and TRBJ2-7, with TRBD1 as a possible D gene (5 bases). The CDR3 length is 16 residues. Per germline, CDR1 SEHNR and CDR2 FQNEAQ (reference sequence). Trimming took 0 bases from V and 0 from J, leaving 12 bases between them. CDR3 loop: CASSLALTGHSYEQYF. The DNA for the CDR3 is TGTGCCAGCAGCTTAGCTTTAACAGGACACTCCTACGAGCAGTACTTC.

The CDR3 nucleotides are TGTGCCAGCAGCTTGGGCGGGAGTGAAGGGGAGCAGTACTTC. This encodes CASSLGGSEGEQYF. The chain joins TRBV5-8 to TRBJ2-7, with 7 bases aligning to TRBD2. The J segment lost 7 bases and the V segment lost 0 bases, leaving 7 bases of the junction unmatched. Looked up from germline, CDR1 is SGHTS and CDR2 is YDEGEE. The CDR3 contains 14 residues.

The genes are TRBV12-3 or TRBV12-4 and TRBJ1-1, with D hard to call. The germline V and J ends were trimmed by 5 bases and 1 base, with 8 bases remaining between them. CDR3 size: 13 residues. The CDR3 here is CASSAFGNTEAFF. The CDR3, as DNA: TGTGCCAGCAGTGCTTTCGGGAACACTGAAGCTTTCTTT.

This clonotype was seen ten or more times. V usage is TRBV3-1 and J usage is TRBJ2-2; D ambiguous. V dropped 5 bases and J dropped 6 bases, with 13 bases sitting between them. The CDR3 is 14 residues long. Germline loops: CDR1 LGHDT, CDR2 YNNKEL (reference sequence). The CDR3 nucleotides are TGTGCCAGCAGCTTATCCCTTATCGCCGGGGAGCTGTTTTTT. Its protein product is CASSLSLIAGELFF.

This clonotype was recorded at least ten times. This sequence joins TRBV19 and TRBJ2-1, with D possibly matching TRBD1 (5 bases). CDR3 length: 16 amino acids. V was shortened by 6 bases and J by 5 bases, with 20 bases between the two germline ends. Germline V gene data show CDR1 as LNHDA and CDR2 as SQIVND (reference sequence). The CDR3 nucleotides read TGTGCCAGTAGCCCCGTGTTAGGTTTAGGGGACAATGAGCAGTTCTTC. It yields the protein CASSPVLGLGDNEQFF.